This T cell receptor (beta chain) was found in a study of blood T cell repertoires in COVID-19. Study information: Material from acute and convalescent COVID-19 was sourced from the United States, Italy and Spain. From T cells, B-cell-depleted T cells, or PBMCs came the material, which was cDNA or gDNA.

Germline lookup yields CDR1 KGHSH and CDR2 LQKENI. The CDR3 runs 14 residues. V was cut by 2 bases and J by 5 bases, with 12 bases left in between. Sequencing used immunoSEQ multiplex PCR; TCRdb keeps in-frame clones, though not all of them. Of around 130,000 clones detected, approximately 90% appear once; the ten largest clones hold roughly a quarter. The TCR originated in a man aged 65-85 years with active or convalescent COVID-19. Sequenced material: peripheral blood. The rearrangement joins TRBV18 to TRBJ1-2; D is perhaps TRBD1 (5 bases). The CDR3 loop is CASSPENQGYGYTF. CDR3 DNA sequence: TGTGCCAGCTCACCAGAAAACCAGGGTTATGGCTACACCTTC.